The T cell receptor beta chain under discussion was sequenced for a study of OX40 agonist ivuxolimab in advanced cancers. Across the study: It was ivuxolimab, an agonistic anti-OX40 (CD134) antibody, that patients were treated with. A mean age of around 66 years, range roughly 23 to 79, was recorded, and more than 80% were male. Whole-study results and caveats: In a subset of nonresponders, normalized T-cell clonal expansion was also low. Averaged across samples, CD8+ T cells carried more expanded clones than CD4+ did.

On this clone: Its antigen remains unknown.

Profiling relied on immunoSEQ multiplex PCR, and the TCRdb table lists in-frame clones only, not all of them. The sample has nearly 90,000 clones, around nine tenths seen once; the top ten hold around 1.6%. This clonotype originated in an adult with an advanced solid tumor such as melanoma, head and neck, liver or kidney cancer. Here the sequenced sample was CD4+ or CD8+ T cells sorted from blood, taken in a trial of the OX40 agonist ivuxolimab.

CDR3 protein: CASSPRGGGGEQFF. The CDR3 DNA follows: TGTGCCAGCAGTCCCCGTGGGGGGGGAGGGGAGCAGTTCTTC. The V call is TRBV27, the J call TRBJ2-1; 7 nucleotides match TRBD2. The V segment lost 5 bases and the J segment 10 bases; nucleotides outside the gene matches: 11. The CDR3 loop spans 14 amino acids. CDR1 is MNHEY and CDR2 is SMNVEV in the germline V gene (reference sequence).